The sequence of this T cell receptor (beta chain) was determined in a study of blood T cell repertoires in COVID-19. Overall study context: The United States, Italy and Spain supplied acute and convalescent COVID-19 samples. Sources were T cells, B-cell-depleted T cells, or PBMCs; the material itself was cDNA or gDNA.

Original handling: Amplification of reference gene primers provided the estimated nucleated cell counts. Libraries were prepared by immunoSEQ multiplex PCR; TCRdb keeps only in-frame clonotypes and omits some of them. For V, J and clone size, that table is used; D and trimming come from the DNA. The sample contains some 73,000 clones, less than 75% of which appear only once. V lost 1 base and J 9 bases, leaving 10 bases between the germline ends. Germline V gives CDR1 SGHDN, CDR2 FVKESK. The CDR3 sequence is 13 residues long. J is TRBJ2-4 and V is TRBV14; D gene ambiguous. The clonotype originates from a man between 60 and 75 years old with acute or convalescent COVID-19. The sequenced sample consisted of peripheral blood. CDR3 in amino acids: CASSQGRGSIQYF. In DNA, the CDR3 is TGTGCCAGCAGCCAAGGGAGAGGATCCATTCAGTACTTC.